This entry lists 26 T cell receptor beta chains sequenced from one sample in a study of spatial heterogeneity in lung cancer. TCRdb reprocessed the 5' RACE reads with MiXCR, giving one entry per CDR3 protein. In the table there are around 2,500 distinct CDR3 sequences, about 55% of which are singletons. Time point noted: blood at routine non-recurrence follow-up after resection. This specimen consisted of PBMCs, obtained at follow-up. These receptors all stem from a female donor with early-stage non-small cell lung cancer.

This clonotype has only a few counts. Since it is a stray read in a library aimed at alpha chains, this beta chain has a size that is not meaningful. The J gene is TRBJ2-5, the V gene TRBV19, with a weak D call TRBD2 (5 bases). Looked up from germline, CDR1 is LNHDA and CDR2 is SQIVND (reference sequence). V was clipped by 1 base and J by 1 base, with 7 bases between them. CDR3 length: 14 amino acids. This chain's CDR3 is CASSIAGTQETQYF. The CDR3 DNA is TGTGCCAGTAGTATAGCGGGAACCCAAGAGACCCAGTACTTC.

Concerning this clonotype itself: Since the library was made to target alpha chains, this beta chain is a stray read and its abundance is not meaningful. V and J are TRBV5-1 and TRBJ2-1; no firm D call. This CDR3 comprises 14 residues. V was shortened by 4 bases and J by 4 bases, with 12 bases between the two germline ends. From germline, CDR1 is SGHRS and CDR2 YFSETQ. CDR3 sequence (DNA): TGCGCCAGCAGCCCGGGCTCTATATACAATGAGCAGTTCTTC. It is translated as CASSPGSIYNEQFF.

On this clonotype: One junction end disagrees with the germline gene, perhaps due to a read error. As an off-target read in a library built for alpha chains, this beta chain has a frequency of little significance. The chain employs TRBV19 and TRBJ2-1; 10 nucleotides line up with TRBD2. The CDR3 has 15 residues. CDR1 and CDR2 from the germline V gene are LNHDA and SQIVND (reference sequence). CDR3 nucleotide sequence: TGTGCCAGTAGAATAGCGGGAGGTGGTTACAATGAGCAGTTCTTC. It specifies CASRIAGGGYNEQFF.

As regards this clonotype: The size of this beta chain means little, since it is a stray read in a library made for alpha chains. V and J are TRBV2 and TRBJ2-3; TRBD2 aligns across 13 bases. V was clipped by 6 bases and J by 0 bases; unmatched bases: 3. CDR1 is SNHLY, CDR2 FYNNEI, per germline. The CDR3 spans 16 residues. Here the CDR3 reads CASRGLAGSSTDTQYF. The CDR3 DNA follows: TGTGCCAGCAGGGGACTAGCGGGATCAAGCACAGATACGCAGTATTTT.

This clonotype was recorded only once. This beta chain turned up in a library designed for alpha chains; as an off-target read, its abundance says little. The V gene is TRBV20-1, the J gene TRBJ2-7; 7 positions match TRBD2. Germline V gives CDR1 DFQATT, CDR2 SNEGSKA (reference sequence). This CDR3 has 16 residues. The V segment lost 4 bases and the J segment 6 bases; nucleotides outside the gene matches: 18. The chain's CDR3 is CSATNARLAGRGEQYF. In nucleotides, the CDR3 is TGCAGTGCTACCAACGCTAGACTAGCTGGGAGGGGCGAGCAGTACTTC.

Comments on this clonotype: This beta chain represents an off-target read in a library built for alpha chains; its size is of limited meaning. This chain joins TRBV5-1 and TRBJ2-3; 7 bases align to TRBD2. CDR3 size: 14 residues. After removal of 3 bases from V and 2 bases from J, the junction contained 3 bases not matched to a gene. Germline-derived CDR1 and CDR2 are SGHRS and YFSETQ. The CDR3 DNA reads as TGCGCCAGCAGCTCAGCGGGGCCCACAGATACGCAGTATTTT. It encodes CASSSAGPTDTQYF.

Of note for this clonotype: This beta chain appears as a stray read in a library generated for alpha chains; its size is not informative. This sequence joins TRBV7-9 and TRBJ2-3; D unclear. V was trimmed by 3 bases and J by 6 bases, leaving 10 bases between them. Germline CDR1 reads SEHNR; CDR2 reads FQNEAQ (reference sequence). The CDR3 is 13 amino acids. The CDR3 region is CASSFVLADTQYF. The CDR3, as DNA: TGTGCCAGCAGCTTCGTCCTCGCGGATACGCAGTATTTT.

A remark on this clonotype: The size of this beta chain means little, since it is a stray read in a library made for alpha chains. The chain joins TRBV7-9 to TRBJ2-3; D is possibly TRBD2 (6 bases). The V end was cut by 7 bases, the J end by 6 bases, with 11 bases between. Germline CDR1 is SEHNR and CDR2 is FQNEAQ (reference sequence). The CDR3 runs to 12 residues. Here the CDR3 reads CASTLRGDTQYF. CDR3 DNA: TGTGCCAGCACCCTCCGGGGGGATACGCAGTATTTT.

Of note for this clonotype: This beta chain lies outside the target of a library built for alpha chains; its clone size means little. The chain combines TRBV5-5 with TRBJ1-1; D is perhaps TRBD1 (5 bases). This CDR3 spans 15 amino acids. CDR1 is SGHKS and CDR2 is YYEKEE in the germline V gene (reference sequence). Trimming removed 1 base from V and 3 bases from J, with 13 bases in between. Here the CDR3 reads CASSLQGGTYTEAFF. CDR3 bases: TGTGCCAGCAGCTTGCAGGGAGGGACGTACACTGAAGCTTTCTTT.

This clonotype was observed a handful of times. With the library built for alpha chains, this beta chain is off target and its frequency is not meaningful. V and J are TRBV24-1 and TRBJ2-3, with unresolved D. CDR3 length: 15 amino acids. The V gene lost 4 bases and the J gene lost 6 bases, with 16 bases spanning the gap. The germline CDR1 and CDR2 sequences are KGHDR and SFDVKD. This CDR3 is CATSDAGGPYDTQYF. The CDR3 DNA is TGTGCCACCAGTGACGCCGGCGGTCCGTACGATACGCAGTATTTT.

Points on this clonotype: This beta chain is an unintended read in a library built for alpha chains; its size means little. V usage is TRBV11-2 and J usage is TRBJ2-4, with D perhaps TRBD2 (7 bases). Germline V gene lookup returns CDR1 SGHAT and CDR2 FQNNGV. The germline V and J ends were trimmed by 4 bases and 6 bases, with 16 bases remaining between them. The CDR3 covers 15 residues. The CDR3 loop reads CASSSPRGGGNIQYF. The DNA of the CDR3 is TGTGCCAGCAGCTCCCCTAGGGGAGGGGGAAACATTCAGTACTTC.

A word on this clonotype: As an off-target read in a library built for alpha chains, this beta chain has a frequency of little significance. This sequence joins TRBV6-5 and TRBJ2-7; 9 bases agree with TRBD2. Trimming at V came to 9 bases and at J to 9 bases, leaving 9 bases not matched to a gene. CDR3 length: 12 residues. From germline, CDR1 is MNHEY and CDR2 SVGAGI. The CDR3 nucleotides read TGTGCCAGGTCTAGCGGGGCTTGGAGGCAGTACGTC. It codes for CARSSGAWRQYV.

Comments on this clonotype: This beta chain appears as a stray read in a library generated for alpha chains; its size is not informative. V gene TRBV4-1 combines with J gene TRBJ2-3; 7 positions match TRBD1. Losses at the gene ends were 5 bases for V and 0 bases for J; bases not matched to a gene: 5. Germline assignment: CDR1 MGHRA and CDR2 YSYEKL. This CDR3 region has 15 residues. CDR3 amino acids: CASSDTGASTDTQYF. CDR3 nucleotides: TGCGCCAGCAGCGATACAGGGGCCAGCACAGATACGCAGTATTTT.

About this clonotype: The library was prepared for alpha chains; this beta chain is a stray read, so its frequency means little. The rearrangement links TRBV11-2 to TRBJ2-7; 9 nucleotides align to TRBD1. Germline V gives CDR1 SGHAT, CDR2 FQNNGV. Unmatched junction bases numbered 4, after V lost 2 bases and J lost 5 bases. The CDR3 contains 14 residues. CDR3 residues: CASSLRDRAHEQYF. Written as DNA, the CDR3 is TGTGCCAGCAGCTTACGGGACAGGGCCCACGAGCAGTACTTC.

As for this clonotype: Little can be read into the size of this beta chain, an off-target read in a library designed for alpha chains. The chain uses TRBV7-8 and TRBJ2-3; a weak D match, TRBD1 (5 bases). Deletions cut 6 bases from V and 5 bases from J, with 12 bases between. The CDR3 has 13 amino acids. Germline V gives CDR1 SGHVS, CDR2 FQNEAQ. CDR3 sequence: CASRAGFGDTQYF. In DNA form, the CDR3 reads TGTGCCAGCAGGGCAGGGTTTGGAGATACGCAGTATTTT.

This clonotype has only one observation. Being off target in a library aimed at alpha chains, this beta chain has a size of little meaning. This rearrangement joins TRBV9 to TRBJ2-3; 8 bases are a match to TRBD2. With V trimmed by 4 bases and J by 4 bases, 8 bases remained unmatched. This CDR3 is built from 15 residues. Germline assignment: CDR1 SGDLS and CDR2 YYNGEE. The CDR3 here is CASSPSGGPSDTQYF. The CDR3 coding sequence is TGTGCCAGCAGCCCCTCGGGGGGGCCTTCAGATACGCAGTATTTT.

This clonotype was observed a few times. For a library built for alpha chains, this beta chain is a stray read; little rests on its size. The chain carries TRBV5-1 and TRBJ2-1; D perhaps matches TRBD1 (6 bases). Germline CDR1 is SGHRS and CDR2 is YFSETQ. The CDR3 covers 15 residues. V was cut by 3 bases and J by 3 bases, with 13 bases left in between. As DNA, the CDR3 is TGCGCCAGCAGCTCGGACAGTCCTTTCTACAATGAGCAGTTCTTC. Translation: CASSSDSPFYNEQFF.

As for this clonotype: This beta chain is off target for a library built for alpha chains, so its abundance means little. The J gene is TRBJ2-3, the V gene TRBV7-9; 16 bases are shared with TRBD2. This CDR3 has 21 residues. Germline trimming cut 4 bases from V and 0 bases from J; bases unmatched to any gene: 13. Germline V gene sequence: CDR1 SEHNR, CDR2 FQNEAQ (reference sequence). The CDR3 is CASSSLTLGLAGGRSTDTQYF. In DNA form, the CDR3 reads TGTGCCAGCAGCTCCCTTACGCTGGGACTAGCGGGGGGGCGAAGCACAGATACGCAGTATTTT.

Remarks on this clonotype: The library was designed around alpha chains, so this beta chain is a stray read whose abundance carries little weight. The gene calls are TRBV27 and TRBJ2-3; no clear D. Deletions cut 2 bases from V and 2 bases from J, with 8 bases between. Germline V CDR1 and CDR2: MNHEY, SMNVEV (reference sequence). The CDR3 has 14 residues. DNA for the CDR3: TGTGCCAGCAGTTTAGTGAAGGCCACAGATACGCAGTATTTT. Translating it yields CASSLVKATDTQYF.

A note on this clonotype: Since it is a stray read in a library aimed at alpha chains, this beta chain has a size that is not meaningful. V gene TRBV10-3 combines with J gene TRBJ2-1; the D is unclear. The germline V and J ends were trimmed by 0 bases and 6 bases, with 9 bases remaining between them. Germline V gene data show CDR1 as ENHRY and CDR2 as SYGVKD. This CDR3 spans 14 amino acids. The CDR3 loop reads CAISESQTVNEQFF. DNA of the CDR3: TGTGCCATCAGTGAGTCCCAAACAGTCAATGAGCAGTTCTTC.

Points on this clonotype: The library was built for alpha chains, so this beta chain is an off-target read and its size means little. This chain uses TRBV11-2 with TRBJ2-1; D gene uncertain. V lost 6 bases and J 5 bases, leaving 11 bases between the germline ends. Germline V lookup: CDR1 SGHAT, CDR2 FQNNGV. The CDR3 loop spans 13 amino acids. In DNA, the CDR3 is TGTGCCAGCAGGAGTCACCGCGACAATGAGCAGTTCTTC. Amino acid sequence: CASRSHRDNEQFF. Variable domain in full (rest from reference TRBV11-2 and TRBJ2-1): EAGVAQSPRYKIIEKRQSVAFWCNPISGHATLYWYQQILGQGPKLLIQFQNNGVVDDSQLPKDRFSAERLKGVDSTLKIQPAKLEDSAVYLCASRSHRDNEQFFGPGTRLTVL.

Remarks on this clonotype: Within a library made for alpha chains, this beta chain is off target, and its count is uninformative. The rearrangement links TRBV29-1 to TRBJ1-3; D possibly corresponds to TRBD1 (5 bases). This CDR3 contains 13 residues. Per germline, CDR1 SQVTM and CDR2 ANQGSEA. Trimming left V 1 base short and J 4 bases short, with 8 bases between. The CDR3 DNA reads as TGCAGCGTTGAAGTGGGACTCGGAAACACCATATATTTT. Protein product: CSVEVGLGNTIYF.

Of note for this clonotype: This beta chain is off target for a library built for alpha chains, so its abundance means little. The CDR3 bases are TGTGCCAGCAGTCCAGGGGGCTACTCCTACGAGCAGTACTTC. It specifies CASSPGGYSYEQYF. V is TRBV2 and J is TRBJ2-7; 8 nucleotides align to TRBD1. The CDR3 runs to 14 residues. V lost 5 bases and J lost 0; bases outside the gene matches: 3. Germline V gene sequence: CDR1 SNHLY, CDR2 FYNNEI.

Comment on this clonotype: Being off target in a library aimed at alpha chains, this beta chain has a size of little meaning. This chain joins TRBV29-1 and TRBJ2-3, with 8 bases aligning to TRBD2. There are 13 residues in the CDR3. V shed 3 bases and J 6 bases; nucleotides not matched to a gene: 5. Germline values: CDR1 SQVTM, CDR2 ANQGSEA. The DNA for the CDR3 is TGCAGCGTTGACCGGGGGGGCTCGGATACGCAGTATTTT. It translates to CSVDRGGSDTQYF.

To note about this clonotype: This beta chain is a stray sequence in a library constructed for alpha chains; its clone size is not meaningful. V usage is TRBV29-1 and J usage is TRBJ2-1, with 8 bases aligning to TRBD2. Germline lookup yields CDR1 SQVTM and CDR2 ANQGSEA. V was pared by 7 bases and J by 4 bases, with 9 bases of the junction left unmatched. CDR3 length: 14 amino acids. CDR3 protein: CSGRGLAIYNEQFF. As DNA, the CDR3 is TGCAGCGGACGTGGACTAGCCATATACAATGAGCAGTTCTTC.

With regard to this clonotype: Since it is a stray read in a library aimed at alpha chains, this beta chain has a size that is not meaningful. The chain links TRBV5-1 to TRBJ2-2; D unresolved. Trimming left V 4 bases short and J 1 base short, with 14 bases between. CDR1 and CDR2 (germline): SGHRS, YFSETQ. The length of the CDR3 is 16 residues. The CDR3 sequence: CASSRRLTQNTGELFF. In nucleotides, the CDR3 is TGCGCCAGCAGCCGTAGACTGACACAGAACACCGGGGAGCTGTTTTTT.